The sequence of this TCR beta chain was determined in a study of early T cells in non-severe SARS-CoV-2 infection. TCRdb analysed the 5' RACE reads with MiXCR anew, one entry per CDR3 protein. The sample consists of under 25,000 distinct CDR3 sequences, 4.2% of them appearing once. The CDR3 runs to 15 residues. The germline V gene has CDR1 SGHAT and CDR2 FQNNGV. The V end was cut by 6 bases, the J end by 6 bases, with 17 bases between. This sequence originates from an adult who was a healthcare worker with PCR-confirmed SARS-CoV-2 infection or an uninfected control (not recorded which). The chain employs TRBV11-2 and TRBJ1-4; D uncertain. The sample comprised whole blood. The CDR3 DNA is TGTGCCAGCAGGAAAGACTGGTCAGTCGATGAAAAACTGTTTTTT. As protein: CASRKDWSVDEKLFF.